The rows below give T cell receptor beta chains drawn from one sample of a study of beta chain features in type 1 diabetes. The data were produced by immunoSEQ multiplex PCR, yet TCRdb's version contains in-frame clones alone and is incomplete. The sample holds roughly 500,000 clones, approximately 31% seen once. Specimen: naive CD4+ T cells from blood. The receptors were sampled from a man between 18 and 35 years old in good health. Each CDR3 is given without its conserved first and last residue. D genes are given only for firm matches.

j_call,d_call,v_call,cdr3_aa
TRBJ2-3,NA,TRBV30,AWSGGPTDTQY
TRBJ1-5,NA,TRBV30,ALGTRDDQPQH
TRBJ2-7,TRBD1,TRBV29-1,SVGQDSYEQY
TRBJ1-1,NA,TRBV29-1,SGGQSVTEAF
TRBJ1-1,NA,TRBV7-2,ASSRLGFDRNTEAF
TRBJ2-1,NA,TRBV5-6,ASKEDYLSSSYNEQF
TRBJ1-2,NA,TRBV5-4,ASSLDISGYT
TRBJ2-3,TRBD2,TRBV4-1,ASSQEGREDTQY
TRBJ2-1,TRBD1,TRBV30,AWSRGQGISNEQF
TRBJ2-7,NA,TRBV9,ASSVGSSANYYEQY
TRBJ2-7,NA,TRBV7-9,ASSLEASAWYEQY
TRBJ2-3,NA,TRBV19,ASSIAGTDTQY
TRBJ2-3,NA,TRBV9,ASSVGDPSTDTQY
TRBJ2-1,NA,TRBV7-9,ASSLFGSNNNEQF
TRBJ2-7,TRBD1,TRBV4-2,ASSLRTGQGYYEQY
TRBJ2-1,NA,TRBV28,ASRWQQNEQF
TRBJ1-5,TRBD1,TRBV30,AWSQEGARRDQPQH
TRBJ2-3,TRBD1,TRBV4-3,ASSQGSRDRGTDTQY
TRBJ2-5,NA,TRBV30,AWSVIGVDETQY
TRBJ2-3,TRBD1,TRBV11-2,ASSQIRDRGPDTQY
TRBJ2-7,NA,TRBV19,ASSIVSRGYEQY
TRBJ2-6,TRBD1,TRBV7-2,ASSARGTGFSSGANVLT
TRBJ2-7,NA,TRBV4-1,ASSHERRGPFTNEQY
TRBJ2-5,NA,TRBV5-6,ASSLVYDQETQY
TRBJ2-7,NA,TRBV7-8,ASPYEQY
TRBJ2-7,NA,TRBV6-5,ASSLQGNEQY
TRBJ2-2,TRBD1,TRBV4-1,ASSPRTGSNTGELF
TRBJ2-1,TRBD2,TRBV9,ASSAGLAGDNEQF